These T cell receptor beta chains were read from a single sample in a study of Ad26.COV2.S vaccination and SARS-CoV-2 variants. Generated by immunoSEQ multiplex PCR, the TCRdb table keeps only in-frame clones and is missing some. Here the sample spans around 94,000 clones, around three quarters being singletons. The specimen comprised peripheral blood, sampled after recovery from COVID-19. These receptors originate from a human donor who had recovered from COVID-19. Each CDR3 is given with its conserved first and last residue. The order of the fields is clone size, V gene, J gene, D gene, CDR3 protein. D genes are given only for firm matches. Some rows mark clone size as missing; the rest say once, few, many or name a class of expanded clone.

clone size: few; V gene: TRBV2; J gene: TRBJ1-3; D gene: -; CDR3 protein: CASSETAPGAVGNTIYF
clone size: -; V gene: TRBV5-1; J gene: TRBJ2-5; D gene: TRBD2; CDR3 protein: CASSQLAGGTGETQYF
clone size: -; V gene: TRBV9; J gene: TRBJ2-2; D gene: -; CDR3 protein: CASSVDPQNTGELFF
clone size: few; V gene: TRBV6-2/TRBV6-3; J gene: TRBJ1-2; D gene: -; CDR3 protein: CASSSGNYGYTF
clone size: -; V gene: TRBV21-1; J gene: TRBJ1-1; D gene: -; CDR3 protein: CASSKALRGQVSTEAFF
clone size: once; V gene: TRBV29-1; J gene: TRBJ2-1; D gene: -; CDR3 protein: CSVGGNEQFF
clone size: -; V gene: TRBV5-1; J gene: TRBJ1-3; D gene: -; CDR3 protein: CASSLDLTGNTIYF
clone size: -; V gene: TRBV28; J gene: TRBJ1-1; D gene: -; CDR3 protein: CASIGAAYTEAFF
clone size: -; V gene: TRBV11-2; J gene: TRBJ1-2; D gene: TRBD1; CDR3 protein: CASSPIGRGRGYTF
clone size: -; V gene: TRBV11-2; J gene: TRBJ2-3; D gene: -; CDR3 protein: CASSLETVFVTFDTQYF
clone size: many; V gene: TRBV7-3; J gene: TRBJ2-7; D gene: TRBD1; CDR3 protein: CASSVYRDSYEQYF
clone size: many; V gene: TRBV30; J gene: TRBJ1-5; D gene: TRBD1; CDR3 protein: CAWRAGTAFNQPQHF
clone size: -; V gene: TRBV5-1; J gene: TRBJ2-7; D gene: TRBD1; CDR3 protein: CASSNRGAYEQYF
clone size: -; V gene: TRBV28; J gene: TRBJ1-1; D gene: -; CDR3 protein: CASIGSPNTEAFF
clone size: -; V gene: TRBV6-5; J gene: TRBJ2-1; D gene: TRBD1; CDR3 protein: CASRTGPGWDNEQFF
clone size: -; V gene: TRBV7-2; J gene: TRBJ1-4; D gene: -; CDR3 protein: CASSLDGGRRLNEKLFF
clone size: -; V gene: TRBV29-1; J gene: TRBJ2-7; D gene: TRBD1; CDR3 protein: CSAGTGPSYEQYF
clone size: few; V gene: TRBV7-3; J gene: TRBJ2-1; D gene: -; CDR3 protein: CASSLNSNEQFF
clone size: -; V gene: TRBV3-1/TRBV3-2; J gene: TRBJ2-7; D gene: -; CDR3 protein: CASSQEGGSYEQYF
clone size: -; V gene: TRBV11-2; J gene: TRBJ1-6; D gene: -; CDR3 protein: CASSFNYNSPLHF
clone size: -; V gene: TRBV12-3/TRBV12-4; J gene: TRBJ2-1; D gene: -; CDR3 protein: CASSFFLTEQFF
clone size: -; V gene: TRBV6-5; J gene: TRBJ1-1; D gene: TRBD1; CDR3 protein: CASNLGGPNTEAFF
clone size: -; V gene: TRBV5-1; J gene: TRBJ2-2; D gene: TRBD1; CDR3 protein: CASARQGATGELFF
clone size: -; V gene: TRBV4-2; J gene: TRBJ1-2; D gene: -; CDR3 protein: CASSQEVTAQGEYGYTF
clone size: -; V gene: TRBV5-1; J gene: TRBJ2-3; D gene: TRBD1; CDR3 protein: CASHGAGTGRMDTQYF
clone size: few; V gene: TRBV30; J gene: TRBJ2-7; D gene: -; CDR3 protein: CAWSPPVSAYEQYF
clone size: once; V gene: TRBV6-1; J gene: TRBJ1-1; D gene: TRBD1; CDR3 protein: CAGTRGLGTEAFF
clone size: -; V gene: TRBV11-3; J gene: TRBJ2-7; D gene: -; CDR3 protein: CASSLGVGGTYEQYF
clone size: -; V gene: TRBV28; J gene: TRBJ1-4; D gene: -; CDR3 protein: CATGGLSNEKLFF
clone size: -; V gene: TRBV2; J gene: TRBJ1-1; D gene: -; CDR3 protein: CASSEAWGGTEAFF
clone size: -; V gene: TRBV4-2; J gene: TRBJ2-5; D gene: TRBD2; CDR3 protein: CASSQPLQTSDQETQYF